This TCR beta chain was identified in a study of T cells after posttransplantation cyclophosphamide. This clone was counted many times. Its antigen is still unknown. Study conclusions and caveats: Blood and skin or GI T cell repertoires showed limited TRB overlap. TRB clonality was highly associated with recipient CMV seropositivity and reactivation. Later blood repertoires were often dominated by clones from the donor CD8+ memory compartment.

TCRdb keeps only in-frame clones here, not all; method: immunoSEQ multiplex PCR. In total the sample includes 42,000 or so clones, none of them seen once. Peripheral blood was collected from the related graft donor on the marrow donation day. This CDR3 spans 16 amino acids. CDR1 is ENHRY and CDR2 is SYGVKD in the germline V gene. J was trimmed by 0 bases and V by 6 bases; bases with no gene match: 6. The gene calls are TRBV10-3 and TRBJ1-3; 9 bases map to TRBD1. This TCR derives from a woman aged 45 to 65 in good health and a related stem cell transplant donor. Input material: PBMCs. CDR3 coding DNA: TGTGCCATCAGCCTGGGACAGGGCAGCTCTGGAAACACCATATATTTT. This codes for CAISLGQGSSGNTIYF.